The clone carrying this T cell receptor beta chain was detected many times. Its antigen is still unknown. The data derive from a study of T-cell reconstitution after alpha-beta-depleted transplantation in children. Overall study findings and caveats: After one year, T-cell counts and TCRbeta diversity mostly came from new T cells. At around two months after transplant, the alpha-beta T cells were reportedly derived from several hundred expanded clones that came from non-depleted graft cells.

The TCRbeta library incorporated unique molecular identifiers. Each CDR3 protein gets one entry after TCRdb re-called the PCR reads with MiXCR. The sample records roughly 240,000 distinct CDR3 sequences, less than 9% being singletons. The CDR3 totals 14 residues. Per the germline V gene, CDR1 is SGHKS and CDR2 is YYEKEE (reference sequence). Germline trimming cut 5 bases from V and 9 bases from J; bases unmatched to any gene: 9. The TCR comes from a male patient younger than 18 who had a stem cell transplant for acute lymphoblastic leukemia, so the T cells may come from the graft donor. The chain joins TRBV5-5 to TRBJ2-1; TRBD2 aligns across 9 bases. This specimen was PBMCs, mostly from graft donor cells, taken 180 days after TCRalphabeta/CD19-depleted stem cell transplant. CDR3 DNA: TGTGCCAGCAGGCGCGGACTAGCGATAAGTGAGCAGTTCTTC. This sequence encodes CASRRGLAISEQFF.